This TCR beta chain was recovered during a study of blood T cell repertoires in COVID-19. As processed by the authors: Estimation of nucleated cell counts was performed using reference gene primer amplification. Profiled with immunoSEQ multiplex PCR; TCRdb holds only in-frame clones, not every one. That table gives V, J and clone size, and the DNA gave D and trimming. The sample lists about 220,000 clones; around 90% were seen once. Categorization into cohorts depended on clinical history that participants reported. Germline V gene data show CDR1 as SGHVS and CDR2 as FQNEAQ. The CDR3 loop spans 14 amino acids. Trimming took off 7 bases at V and 0 bases at J, with 13 bases between the two ends.

The specimen sequenced was PBMCs or T cells enriched from blood (not recorded which). The receptor comes from a woman under 40 who had recovered from COVID-19. The chain has TRBV7-8 and TRBJ2-7, with a weak D call TRBD2 (5 bases). The CDR3 region has the DNA TGTGCCAGCAATACAGCCGGGGTCTCCTACGAGCAGTACTTC. This translates into CASNTAGVSYEQYF.